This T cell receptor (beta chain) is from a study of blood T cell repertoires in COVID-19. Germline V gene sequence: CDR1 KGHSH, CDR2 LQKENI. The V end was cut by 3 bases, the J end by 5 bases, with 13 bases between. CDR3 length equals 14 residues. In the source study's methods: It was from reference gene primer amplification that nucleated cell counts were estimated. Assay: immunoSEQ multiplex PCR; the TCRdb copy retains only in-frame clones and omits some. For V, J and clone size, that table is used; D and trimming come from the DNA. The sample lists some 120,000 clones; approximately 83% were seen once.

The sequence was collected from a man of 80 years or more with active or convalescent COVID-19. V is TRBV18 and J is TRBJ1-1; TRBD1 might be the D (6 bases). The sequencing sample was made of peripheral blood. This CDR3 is CASSPFEGGTEAFF. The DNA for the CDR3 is TGTGCCAGCTCACCGTTCGAGGGGGGGACTGAAGCTTTCTTT.